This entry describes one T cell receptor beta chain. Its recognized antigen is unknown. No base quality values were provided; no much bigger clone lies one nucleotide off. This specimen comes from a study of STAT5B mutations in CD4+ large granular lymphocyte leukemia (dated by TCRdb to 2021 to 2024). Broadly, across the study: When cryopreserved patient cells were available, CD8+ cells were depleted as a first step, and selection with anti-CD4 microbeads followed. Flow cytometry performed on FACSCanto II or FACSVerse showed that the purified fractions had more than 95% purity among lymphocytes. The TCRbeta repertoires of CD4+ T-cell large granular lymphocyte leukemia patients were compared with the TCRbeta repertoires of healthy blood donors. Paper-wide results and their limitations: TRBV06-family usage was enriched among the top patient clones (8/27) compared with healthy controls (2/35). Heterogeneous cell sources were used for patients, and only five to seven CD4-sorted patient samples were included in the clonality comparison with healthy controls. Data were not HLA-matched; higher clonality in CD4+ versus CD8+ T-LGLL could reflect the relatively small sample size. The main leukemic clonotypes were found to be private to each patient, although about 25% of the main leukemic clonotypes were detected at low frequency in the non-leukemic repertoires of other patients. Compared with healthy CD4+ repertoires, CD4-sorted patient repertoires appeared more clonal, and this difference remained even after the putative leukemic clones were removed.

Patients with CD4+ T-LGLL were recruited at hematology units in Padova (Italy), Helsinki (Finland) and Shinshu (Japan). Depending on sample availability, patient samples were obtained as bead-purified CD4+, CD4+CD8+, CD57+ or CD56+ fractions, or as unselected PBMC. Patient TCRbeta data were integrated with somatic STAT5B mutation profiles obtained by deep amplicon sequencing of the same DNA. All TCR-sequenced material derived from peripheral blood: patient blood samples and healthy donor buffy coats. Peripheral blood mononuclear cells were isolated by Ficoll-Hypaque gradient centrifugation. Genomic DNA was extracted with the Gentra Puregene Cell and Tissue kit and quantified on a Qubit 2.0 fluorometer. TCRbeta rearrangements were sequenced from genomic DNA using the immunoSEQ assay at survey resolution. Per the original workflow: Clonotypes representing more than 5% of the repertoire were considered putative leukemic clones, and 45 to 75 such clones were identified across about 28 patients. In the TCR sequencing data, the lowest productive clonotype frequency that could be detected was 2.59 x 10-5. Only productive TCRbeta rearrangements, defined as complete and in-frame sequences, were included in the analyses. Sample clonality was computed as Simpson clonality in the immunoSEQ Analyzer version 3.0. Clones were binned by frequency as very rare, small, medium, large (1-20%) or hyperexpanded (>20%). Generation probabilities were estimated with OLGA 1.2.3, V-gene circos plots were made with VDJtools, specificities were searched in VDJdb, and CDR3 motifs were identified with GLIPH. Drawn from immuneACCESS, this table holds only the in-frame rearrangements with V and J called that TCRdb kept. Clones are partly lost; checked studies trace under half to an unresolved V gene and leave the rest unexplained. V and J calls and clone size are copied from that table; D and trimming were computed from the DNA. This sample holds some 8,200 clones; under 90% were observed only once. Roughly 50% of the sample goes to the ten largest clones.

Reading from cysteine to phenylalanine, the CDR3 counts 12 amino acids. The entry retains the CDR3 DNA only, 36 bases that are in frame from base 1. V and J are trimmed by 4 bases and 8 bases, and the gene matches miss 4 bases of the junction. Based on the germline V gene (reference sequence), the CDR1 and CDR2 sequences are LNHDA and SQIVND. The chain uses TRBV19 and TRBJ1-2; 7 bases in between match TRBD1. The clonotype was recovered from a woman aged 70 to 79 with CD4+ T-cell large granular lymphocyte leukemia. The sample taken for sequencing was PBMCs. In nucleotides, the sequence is TGTGCCAGTAGTACCCCAGGGGGAGGCTACACCTTC. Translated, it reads CASSTPGGGYTF.